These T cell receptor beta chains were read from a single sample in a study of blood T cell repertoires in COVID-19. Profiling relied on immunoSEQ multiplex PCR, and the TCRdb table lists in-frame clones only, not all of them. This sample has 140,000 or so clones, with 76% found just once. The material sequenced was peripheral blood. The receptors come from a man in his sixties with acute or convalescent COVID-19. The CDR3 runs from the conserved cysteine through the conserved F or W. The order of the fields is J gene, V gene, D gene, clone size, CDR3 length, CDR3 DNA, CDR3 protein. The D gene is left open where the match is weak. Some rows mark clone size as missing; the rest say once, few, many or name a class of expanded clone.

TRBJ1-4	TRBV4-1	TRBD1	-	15	TGCGCCAGCAGTTTTGGACAGGGCAATAATGAAAAACTGTTTTTT	CASSFGQGNNEKLFF
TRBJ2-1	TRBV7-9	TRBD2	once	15	TGTGCCAGCAGCACCCCTCTTCTAGCGGGTAATGAGCAGTTCTTC	CASSTPLLAGNEQFF
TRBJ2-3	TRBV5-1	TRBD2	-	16	TGCGCCAGCAGCTCCCTACGGGAGGGAAGCACAGATACGCAGTATTTT	CASSSLREGSTDTQYF
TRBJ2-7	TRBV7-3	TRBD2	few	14	TGTGCCAGCAGCCAAGCGGGAGGGCCCTACGAGCAGTACTTC	CASSQAGGPYEQYF
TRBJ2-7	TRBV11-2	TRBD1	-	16	TGTGCCAGCAGCTTAGGGGGACAGGGGACCTCCTACGAGCAGTACTTC	CASSLGGQGTSYEQYF
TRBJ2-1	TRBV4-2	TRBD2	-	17	TGTGCCAGCAGCCAAGCTAGGCGACTAGCGAATTACAATGAGCAGTTCTTC	CASSQARRLANYNEQFF
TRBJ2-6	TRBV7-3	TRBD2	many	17	TGTGCCAGCAGCCCTCGGGGGGGCTCCCCTGGGGCCAACGTCCTGACTTTC	CASSPRGGSPGANVLTF
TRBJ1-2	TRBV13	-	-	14	TGTGCCAGCAGCCCCCAGGCGGGTTTCTATGGCTACACCTTC	CASSPQAGFYGYTF
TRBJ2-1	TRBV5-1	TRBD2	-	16	TGCGCCAGCAGCCATCGACTAGCGGGAGAGAGGGATGAGCAGTTCTTC	CASSHRLAGERDEQFF
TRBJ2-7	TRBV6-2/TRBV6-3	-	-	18	TGTGCCAGCAGTTACTCGAGTTTCGGCGGGTCCCTTCGGGACGAGCAGTACTTC	CASSYSSFGGSLRDEQYF
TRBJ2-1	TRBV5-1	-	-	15	TGCGCCAGCAGCTTGGACGGTCCCTCCTACAATGAGCAGTTCTTC	CASSLDGPSYNEQFF
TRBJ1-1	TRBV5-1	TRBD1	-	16	TGCGCCAGCAGCCCATGGACAGGGGGCTTGAACACTGAAGCTTTCTTT	CASSPWTGGLNTEAFF
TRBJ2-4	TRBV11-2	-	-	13	TGTGCCAGCAGAAACCGGCGGAAAAACATTCAGTACTTC	CASRNRRKNIQYF
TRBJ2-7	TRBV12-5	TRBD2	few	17	TGTGCTAGTGGTTTCGGACTAGCGGGAGGTTTCCCCTACGAGCAGTACTTC	CASGFGLAGGFPYEQYF
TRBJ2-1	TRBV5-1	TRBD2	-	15	TGCGCCAGCAGCTTGGCCCTAGCGGGAGTGAATGAGCAGTTCTTC	CASSLALAGVNEQFF
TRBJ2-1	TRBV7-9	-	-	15	TGTGCCAGCAGCCAAGGGAACAGCAGGACTAATGAGCAGTTCTTC	CASSQGNSRTNEQFF
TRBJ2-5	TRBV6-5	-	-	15	TGTGCCAGCAGTTACTTCCCCGGAGGACAAGAGACCCAGTACTTC	CASSYFPGGQETQYF
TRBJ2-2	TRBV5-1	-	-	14	TGCGCCAGCAGCTTGGTACAGGGTGCCGGGGAGCTGTTTTTT	CASSLVQGAGELFF
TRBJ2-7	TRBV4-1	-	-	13	TGCGCCAGCAGCCACCAAGGGGACTACGAGCAGTACTTC	CASSHQGDYEQYF
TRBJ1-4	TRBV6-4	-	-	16	TGTGCCAGCAGTGAAATCCTGGGGCGGGGTAATGAAAAACTGTTTTTT	CASSEILGRGNEKLFF
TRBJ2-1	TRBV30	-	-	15	TGTGCCTGGAGCCTCGGGGAAAGCTCCTACAATGAGCAGTTCTTC	CAWSLGESSYNEQFF
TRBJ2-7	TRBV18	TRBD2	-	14	TGTGCCAGCTCCCAGCGGGGGCAGGAATACGAGCAGTACTTC	CASSQRGQEYEQYF
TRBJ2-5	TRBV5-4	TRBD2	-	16	TGTGCCAGCTCCAGTGGGAGGGAGGCCCTACAAGAGACCCAGTACTTC	CASSSGREALQETQYF
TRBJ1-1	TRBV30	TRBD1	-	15	TGTGCCTGGAGTGGGGACAGGGGGCAGGGGACTGAAGCTTTCTTT	CAWSGDRGQGTEAFF
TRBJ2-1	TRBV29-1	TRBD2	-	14	TGCAGCGTTGGGGGACTAGCGGGAACTAATGAGCAGTTCTTC	CSVGGLAGTNEQFF
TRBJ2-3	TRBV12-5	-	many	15	TGTGCTAGTGGTCCGGAGGGCCAAGTTCGAGATACGCAGTATTTT	CASGPEGQVRDTQYF
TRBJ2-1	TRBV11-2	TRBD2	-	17	TGTGCCAGCAGCTTAAACCGTGGAGGGAGGGCCTACAATGAGCAGTTCTTC	CASSLNRGGRAYNEQFF
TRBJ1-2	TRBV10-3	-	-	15	TGTGCCATCAGTGAGTCGGCGGTGGTTAACTATGGCTACACCTTC	CAISESAVVNYGYTF
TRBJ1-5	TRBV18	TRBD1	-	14	TGTGCCAGCTCACCCGGGACAGGCCGGGGGGCCCAGCATTTT	CASSPGTGRGAQHF
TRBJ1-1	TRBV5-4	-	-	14	TGTGCCAGCAGCTTGGTGACAGGTAACACTGAAGCTTTCTTT	CASSLVTGNTEAFF
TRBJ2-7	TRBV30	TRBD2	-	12	TGTGCCTCCAGCGCCGGGACTAGTACCCAGTACTTC	CASSAGTSTQYF
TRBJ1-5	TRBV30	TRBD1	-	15	TGTGCCTGGAGAGATGACAGGGGCGGCAATCAGCCCCAGCATTTT	CAWRDDRGGNQPQHF
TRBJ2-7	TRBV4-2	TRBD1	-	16	TGTGCCAGCAGCCCCCATAGTGACAGGGTCCCCTACGAGCAGTACTTC	CASSPHSDRVPYEQYF
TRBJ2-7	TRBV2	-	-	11	TGTGCCAGCAGTCAGGAATACGAGCAGTACTTC	CASSQEYEQYF
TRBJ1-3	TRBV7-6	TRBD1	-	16	TGTGCCAGCAGCTTGGGACAGACCTACTCTGGAAACACCATATATTTT	CASSLGQTYSGNTIYF
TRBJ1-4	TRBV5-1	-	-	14	TGCGCCAGCAGCTTCACAGGGAATAATGAAAAACTGTTTTTT	CASSFTGNNEKLFF
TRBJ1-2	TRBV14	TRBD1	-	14	TGTGCCAGCAGCCAAGCCAGGGGGCATAGTGGCTACACCTTC	CASSQARGHSGYTF
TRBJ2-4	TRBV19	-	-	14	TGTGCCAGTAGTATAGACAGGGATGGAAACATTCAGTACTTC	CASSIDRDGNIQYF
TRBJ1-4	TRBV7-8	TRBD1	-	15	TGTGCCAGCAGCCCGCGGACAGGGACTAATGAAAAACTGTTTTTT	CASSPRTGTNEKLFF
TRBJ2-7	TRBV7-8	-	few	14	TGTGCCAGCAGCTTAAGGGACATAAGCTACGAGCAGTACTTC	CASSLRDISYEQYF
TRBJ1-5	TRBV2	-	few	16	TGTGCCAGCAGTGGAATGGGGAGCGTAGGCAATCAGCCCCAGCATTTT	CASSGMGSVGNQPQHF
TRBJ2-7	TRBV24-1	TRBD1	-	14	TGTGCCACCAGCTTCCGGGACAGGGGCCACGAGCAGTACTTC	CATSFRDRGHEQYF
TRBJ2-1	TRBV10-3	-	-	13	TGTGCCATCAGTGGACTAGACTCGATTCTGCAGTTCTTC	CAISGLDSILQFF
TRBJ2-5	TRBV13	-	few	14	TGTGCCAGCAGCTCCGGACAGATACAAGAGACCCAGTACTTC	CASSSGQIQETQYF
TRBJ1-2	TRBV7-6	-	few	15	TGTGCCAGCAGCAACTCCTCCTCGACAGCTTATGGCTACACCTTC	CASSNSSSTAYGYTF
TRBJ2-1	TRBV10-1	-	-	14	TGCGCCAGCAGTGGGGGACAACTCGACAATGAGCAGTTCTTC	CASSGGQLDNEQFF
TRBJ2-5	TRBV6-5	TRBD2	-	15	TGTGCCAGCAGTTACTCGCCCGGGACTATCGGGACCCAGTACTTC	CASSYSPGTIGTQYF
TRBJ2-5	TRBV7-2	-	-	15	TGTGCCAGCAGCTTAGCTGCGGCCCTCGGAGAGACCCAGTACTTC	CASSLAAALGETQYF
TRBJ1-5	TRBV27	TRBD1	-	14	TGTGCCAGCAGCCAGGACAGGGGCAATCAGCCCCAGCATTTT	CASSQDRGNQPQHF
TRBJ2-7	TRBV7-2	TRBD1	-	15	TGTGCCAGCAGCCAGGTTCCGGGACAGGGCGACGAGCAGTACTTC	CASSQVPGQGDEQYF
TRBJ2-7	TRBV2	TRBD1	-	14	TGTGCCAGCAGTGAAGAGGGCAGGGGGTACGAGCAGTACTTC	CASSEEGRGYEQYF
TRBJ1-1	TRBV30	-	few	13	TGTGCCTGGAGTACATCATCTGCCCGGGGGGCTTTCTTT	CAWSTSSARGAFF
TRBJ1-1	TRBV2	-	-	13	TGTGCCAGCAGTGTTGAGATGAACACTGAAGCTTTCTTT	CASSVEMNTEAFF
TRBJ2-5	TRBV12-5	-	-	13	TGTGCCGGGATTGGGGGGAACCAAGAGACCCAGTACTTC	CAGIGGNQETQYF
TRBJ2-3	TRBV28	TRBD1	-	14	TGTGCCAGCACGGTAGGACAGGACACAGATACGCAGTATTTT	CASTVGQDTDTQYF
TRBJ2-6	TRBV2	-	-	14	TGTGCCAGCAGTGAGGCCTCTGGGGCCAACGTCCTGACTTTC	CASSEASGANVLTF
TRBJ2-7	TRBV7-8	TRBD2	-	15	TGTGCCAGCAGCTTCGGACTAGCGGGAGGCTACGAGCAGTACTTC	CASSFGLAGGYEQYF